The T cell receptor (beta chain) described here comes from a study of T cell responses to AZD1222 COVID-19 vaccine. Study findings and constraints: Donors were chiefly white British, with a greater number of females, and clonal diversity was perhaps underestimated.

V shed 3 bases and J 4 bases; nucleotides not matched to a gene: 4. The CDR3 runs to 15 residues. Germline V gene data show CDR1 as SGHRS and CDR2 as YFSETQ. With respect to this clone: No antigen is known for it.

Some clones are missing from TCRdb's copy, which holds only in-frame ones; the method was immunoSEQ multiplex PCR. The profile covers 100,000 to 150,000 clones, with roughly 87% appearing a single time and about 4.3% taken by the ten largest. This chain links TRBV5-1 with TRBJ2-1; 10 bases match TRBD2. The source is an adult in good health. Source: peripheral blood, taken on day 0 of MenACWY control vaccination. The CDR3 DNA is TGCGCCAGCAGCTCTCAGCGGGAGGGATACAATGAGCAGTTCTTC. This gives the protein CASSSQREGYNEQFF.